The following is a TCR beta chain sequence with its context. These data belong to a study of shared clonotypes between healthy human individuals. The naive CD8 subset, CD45RO-negative cells positively selected for CCR7, excluded terminally differentiated effector memory CD45RA+ cells. Repertoires were generated with immunoSEQ multiplex PCR, while TCRdb's copy carries only in-frame clones and drops some. The sample contains about 590,000 clones, 95% to 96% of which appear only once. The receptor was derived from a woman aged 25-40 years in good health. The sequencing input was naive CD8+ T cells sorted from blood.

Here the CDR3 DNA reads TGTGCCAGCAGCCAAGGAGAGGGGGGGTACACAAATGAAAAACTGTTTTTT. This encodes CASSQGEGGYTNEKLFF. The V call is TRBV4-2, the J call TRBJ1-4; perhaps TRBD1 as D (6 bases). V was cut by 1 base and J by 5 bases, with 17 bases left in between. Germline CDR1 reads LGHNA; CDR2 reads YNFKEQ. The CDR3 is made up of 17 amino acids.